The 5 T cell receptor beta chains below were found in one sample sequenced in a study of T cell changes during pregnancy in multiple sclerosis. This table comes from immunoSEQ multiplex PCR, and its TCRdb copy is limited to in-frame clones, with some not included. The sample records more than 45,000 clones, roughly 90% being singletons. This specimen consisted of CD4+ T cells from peripheral blood mononuclear cells, obtained after pregnancy. The receptors here all came from a female donor with multiple sclerosis, enrolled in a pregnancy study.

The V call is TRBV27, the J call TRBJ2-7, with D uncertain. Trimming removed 3 bases at V and 0 bases at J, with 9 bases between. The CDR3 totals 14 residues. CDR1 and CDR2 from the germline V gene are MNHEY and SMNVEV (reference sequence). As DNA, the CDR3 is TGTGCCAGCAGTTTCGGCCGGAGCTCCTACGAGCAGTACTTC. It codes for CASSFGRSSYEQYF.

This chain connects TRBV5-1 to TRBJ1-1; tentatively, D is TRBD1 (6 bases). CDR3 length: 14 amino acids. CDR1 is SGHRS and CDR2 is YFSETQ in the germline V gene. Trimming shortened V by 5 bases and J by 0 bases, and 11 bases separated the two germline ends. The CDR3 spells CASRAGVMNTEAFF. CDR3 nucleotide sequence: TGCGCCAGCAGGGCAGGGGTTATGAACACTGAAGCTTTCTTT.

This clone is a singleton in its sample. V and J are TRBV7-9 and TRBJ2-2, with TRBD2 as a possible D gene (6 bases). Germline loops: CDR1 SEHNR, CDR2 FQNEAQ (reference sequence). CDR3 length equals 19 residues. V was cut by 4 bases and J by 0 bases, with 21 bases left in between. CDR3: CASSSLWKGAGPNTGELFF. Written as DNA, the CDR3 is TGTGCCAGCAGCTCCCTTTGGAAGGGAGCGGGCCCGAACACCGGGGAGCTGTTTTTT.

The chain is built from TRBV29-1 and TRBJ2-7; 10 nucleotides agree with TRBD1. There are 15 residues in the CDR3. J lost 1 base, V lost 6 bases, and 9 bases had no gene match. CDR1 SQVTM and CDR2 ANQGSEA come from the germline V gene. The CDR3 protein is CSVPGGQGDSYEQYF. CDR3 nucleotides: TGCAGCGTCCCGGGAGGACAGGGGGATTCCTACGAGCAGTACTTC.

This chain connects TRBV28 to TRBJ2-3; D unclear. CDR3 size: 13 residues. Germline V CDR1 and CDR2: MDHEN, SYDVKM. The V gene lost 6 bases and the J gene lost 4 bases, with 11 bases spanning the gap. CDR3 sequence reads: CASREATADTQYF. The CDR3 DNA is TGTGCCAGCAGAGAGGCGACGGCAGATACGCAGTATTTT.